These T cell receptor beta chains were read from a single sample in a study of blood T cells in healthy people across ages. Via MiXCR, TCRdb re-called the 5' RACE reads, giving one row per CDR3 protein. The profile shows fewer than 900,000 distinct CDR3 sequences, roughly 45% of them singletons. Sequenced input: blood. All receptors derive from a woman in her sixties or seventies in good health. The CDR3 runs from the conserved cysteine through the conserved F or W. The D gene is left open where the match is weak. Where a row states a size, it is once, few, many or the class of an expanded clone; other rows omit it.

J gene	clone size	CDR3 length	V gene	D gene	CDR3 protein	CDR3 DNA
TRBJ1-4	once	15	TRBV10-3	-	CAISDVSGPNEKLFF	TGTGCCATCAGTGATGTATCGGGACCTAATGAAAAACTGTTTTTT
TRBJ2-4	-	16	TRBV18	-	CASSPPAQKAKNIQYF	TGTGCCAGCTCACCTCCGGCTCAGAAAGCCAAAAACATTCAGTACTTC
TRBJ1-5	-	14	TRBV24-1	-	CATSSGAGNQPQHF	TGTGCCACCAGTTCTGGGGCAGGGAATCAGCCCCAGCATTTT
TRBJ2-3	few	15	TRBV10-3	-	CAIGGSRGSTDTQYF	TGTGCCATCGGAGGCAGCCGGGGAAGCACAGATACGCAGTATTTT
TRBJ2-3	-	15	TRBV10-3	-	CAISESHGGTDTQYF	TGTGCCATCAGTGAGTCCCATGGAGGCACAGATACGCAGTATTTT
TRBJ2-3	-	14	TRBV6-2/TRBV6-3	TRBD1	CASERDRDTDTQYF	TGTGCCAGCGAACGGGACAGGGACACAGATACGCAGTATTTT
TRBJ2-4	-	14	TRBV2	-	CASRDGTAKNIQYF	TGTGCCAGCAGGGATGGGACAGCCAAAAACATTCAGTACTTC
TRBJ2-5	few	14	TRBV5-1	TRBD1	CASSPQGEQETQYF	TGCGCCAGCAGCCCACAGGGGGAACAAGAGACCCAGTACTTC
TRBJ2-7	-	16	TRBV20-1	TRBD1	CSAGGPGTGGRNEQYF	TGCAGTGCTGGGGGCCCCGGGACAGGGGGCCGAAATGAGCAGTACTTC
TRBJ2-1	many	14	TRBV28	-	CASSLLVGVDEQFF	TGTGCCAGCAGTTTATTGGTGGGAGTCGATGAGCAGTTCTTC